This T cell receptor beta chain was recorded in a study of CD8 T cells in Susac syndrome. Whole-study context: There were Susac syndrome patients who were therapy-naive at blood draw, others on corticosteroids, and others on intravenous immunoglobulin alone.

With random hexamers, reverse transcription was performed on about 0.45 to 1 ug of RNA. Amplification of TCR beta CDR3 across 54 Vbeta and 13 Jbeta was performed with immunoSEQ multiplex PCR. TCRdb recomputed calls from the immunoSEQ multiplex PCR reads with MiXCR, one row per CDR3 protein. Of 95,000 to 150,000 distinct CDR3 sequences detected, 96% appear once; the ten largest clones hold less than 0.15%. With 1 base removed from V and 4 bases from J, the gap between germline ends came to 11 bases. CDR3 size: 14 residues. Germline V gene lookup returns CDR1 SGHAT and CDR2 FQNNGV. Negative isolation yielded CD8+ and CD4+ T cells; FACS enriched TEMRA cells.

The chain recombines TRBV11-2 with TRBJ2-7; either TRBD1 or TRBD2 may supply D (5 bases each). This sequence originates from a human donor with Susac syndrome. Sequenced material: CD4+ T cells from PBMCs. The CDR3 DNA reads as TGTGCCAGCAGCTTAGCCGCAGGGAGATACGAGCAGTACTTC. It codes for CASSLAAGRYEQYF.